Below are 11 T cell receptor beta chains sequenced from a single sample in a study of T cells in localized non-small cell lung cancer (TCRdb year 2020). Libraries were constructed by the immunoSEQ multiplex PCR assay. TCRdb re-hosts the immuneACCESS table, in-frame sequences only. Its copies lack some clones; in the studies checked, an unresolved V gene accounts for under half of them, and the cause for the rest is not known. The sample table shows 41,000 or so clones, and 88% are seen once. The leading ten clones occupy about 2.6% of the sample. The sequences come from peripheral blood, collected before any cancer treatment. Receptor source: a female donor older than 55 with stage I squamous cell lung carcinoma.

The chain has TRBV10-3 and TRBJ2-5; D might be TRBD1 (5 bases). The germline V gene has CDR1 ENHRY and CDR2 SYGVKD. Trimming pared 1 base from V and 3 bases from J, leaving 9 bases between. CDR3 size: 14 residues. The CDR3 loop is CAISELGPEETQYF. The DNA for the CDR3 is TGTGCCATCAGTGAGTTGGGGCCGGAAGAGACCCAGTACTTC.

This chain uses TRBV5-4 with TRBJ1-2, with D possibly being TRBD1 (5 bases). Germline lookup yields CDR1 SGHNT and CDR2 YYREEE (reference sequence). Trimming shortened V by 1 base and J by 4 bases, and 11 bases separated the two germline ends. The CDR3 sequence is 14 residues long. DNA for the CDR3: TGTGCCAGCAGCTTGCGCGGGGCCCCCTATGGCTACACCTTC. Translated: CASSLRGAPYGYTF.

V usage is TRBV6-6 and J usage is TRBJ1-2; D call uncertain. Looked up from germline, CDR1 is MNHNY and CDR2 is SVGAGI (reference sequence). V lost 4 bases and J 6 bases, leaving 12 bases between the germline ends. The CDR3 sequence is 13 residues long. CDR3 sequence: CASSFITFDGYTF. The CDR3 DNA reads TGTGCCAGCAGTTTCATCACCTTCGATGGCTACACCTTC.

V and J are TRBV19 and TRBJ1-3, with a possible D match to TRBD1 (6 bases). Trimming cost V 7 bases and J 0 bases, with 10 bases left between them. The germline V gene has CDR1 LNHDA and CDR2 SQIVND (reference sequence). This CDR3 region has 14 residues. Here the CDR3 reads CASKGGGSGNTIYF. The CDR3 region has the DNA TGTGCCAGTAAAGGAGGGGGCTCTGGAAACACCATATATTTT.

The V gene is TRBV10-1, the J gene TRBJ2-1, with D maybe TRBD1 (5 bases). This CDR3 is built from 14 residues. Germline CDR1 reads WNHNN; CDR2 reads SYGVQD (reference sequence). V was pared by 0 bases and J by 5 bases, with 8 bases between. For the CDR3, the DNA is TGCGCCAGCAGTGAGTCTGGACAAAACAATGAGCAGTTCTTC. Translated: CASSESGQNNEQFF.

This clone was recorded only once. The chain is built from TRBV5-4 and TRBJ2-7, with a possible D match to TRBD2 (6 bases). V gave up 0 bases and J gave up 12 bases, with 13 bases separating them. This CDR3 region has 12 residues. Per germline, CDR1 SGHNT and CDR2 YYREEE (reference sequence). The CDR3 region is CASSLAGGRLYF. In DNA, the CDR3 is TGTGCCAGCAGCTTGGCCGGGGGAAGGCTGTACTTC.

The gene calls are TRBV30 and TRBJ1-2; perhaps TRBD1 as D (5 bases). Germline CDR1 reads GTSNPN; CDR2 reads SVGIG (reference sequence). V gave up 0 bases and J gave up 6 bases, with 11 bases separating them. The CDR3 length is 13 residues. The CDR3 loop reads CAWSVGVGHGYTF. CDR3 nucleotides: TGTGCCTGGAGTGTAGGGGTGGGGCATGGCTACACCTTC.

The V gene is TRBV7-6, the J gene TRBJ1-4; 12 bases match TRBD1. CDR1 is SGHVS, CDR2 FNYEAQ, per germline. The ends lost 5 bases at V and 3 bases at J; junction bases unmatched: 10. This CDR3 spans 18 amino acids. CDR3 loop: CASSPRPGQGASNEKLFF. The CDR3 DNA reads TGTGCCAGCAGCCCCCGACCGGGACAGGGGGCCTCTAATGAAAAACTGTTTTTT.

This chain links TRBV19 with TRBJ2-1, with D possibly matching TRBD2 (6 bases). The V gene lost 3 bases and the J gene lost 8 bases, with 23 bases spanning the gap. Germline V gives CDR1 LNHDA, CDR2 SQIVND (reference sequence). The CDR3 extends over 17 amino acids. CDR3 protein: CASSILRERVGRDEQFF. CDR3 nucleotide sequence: TGTGCCAGTAGTATCCTCCGGGAGCGGGTCGGTAGGGATGAGCAGTTCTTC.

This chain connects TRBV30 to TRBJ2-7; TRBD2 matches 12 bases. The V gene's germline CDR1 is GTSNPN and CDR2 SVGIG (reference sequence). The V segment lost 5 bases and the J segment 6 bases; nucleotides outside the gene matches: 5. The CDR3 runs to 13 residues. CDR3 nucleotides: TGTGCCTGGGATTCGGGACTAGCGGGCGAGCAGTACTTC. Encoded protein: CAWDSGLAGEQYF.

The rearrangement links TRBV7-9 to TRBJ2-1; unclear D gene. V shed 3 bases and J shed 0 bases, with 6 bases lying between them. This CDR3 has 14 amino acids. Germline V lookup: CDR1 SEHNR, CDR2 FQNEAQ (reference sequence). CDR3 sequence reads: CASSLVGSYNEQFF. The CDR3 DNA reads TGTGCCAGCAGCTTGGTGGGCTCCTACAATGAGCAGTTCTTC.